These 10 T cell receptor beta chains were all obtained from the same sample, sequenced in a study of T cells in localized non-small cell lung cancer. This table comes from immunoSEQ multiplex PCR, and its TCRdb copy is limited to in-frame clones, with some not included. The table lists approximately 49,000 clones, 70% to 85% of them singletons, with less than 20% in the top ten. The input for sequencing was peripheral blood, taken before any cancer treatment. The receptors come from a man aged 40 to 75 with stage I squamous cell lung carcinoma.

V usage is TRBV15 and J usage is TRBJ2-3, with D hard to call. Per the germline V gene, CDR1 is LNHNV and CDR2 is YYDKDF (reference sequence). Trimming pared 0 bases from V and 6 bases from J, leaving 13 bases between. CDR3 size: 15 residues. CDR3 DNA: TGTGCCACCAGCAGAGATCTCTGGGCCGTGGATACGCAGTATTTT. Its translation is CATSRDLWAVDTQYF.

V is TRBV9 and J is TRBJ2-3, with D perhaps matching TRBD1 (5 bases). The ends were cut back, 5 bases at V and 6 bases at J, with 16 bases in the middle. The CDR3 is 14 residues long. Germline V gives CDR1 SGDLS, CDR2 YYNGEE. This chain's CDR3 is CASRPTGAGDTQYF. CDR3 nucleotides: TGTGCCAGCAGGCCGACTGGGGCAGGTGATACGCAGTATTTT.

This chain links TRBV7-3 with TRBJ1-4; D gene uncertain. Per the germline V gene, CDR1 is SGHTA and CDR2 is FQGTGA. This CDR3 region has 15 residues. V gave up 2 bases and J gave up 5 bases, with 12 bases separating them. The CDR3 spells CASSLEETKNEKLFF. The CDR3 DNA reads as TGTGCCAGCAGCTTAGAGGAGACAAAAAATGAAAAACTGTTTTTT.

This chain joins TRBV4-1 and TRBJ1-2; TRBD1 is a possible D gene (6 bases). CDR1 and CDR2 (germline): MGHRA, YSYEKL. This CDR3 spans 13 amino acids. The V gene lost 7 bases and the J gene lost 7 bases, with 16 bases spanning the gap. CDR3 DNA: TGCGCCAGCATGGGGGGCGGATTTGGTGGCTACACCTTC. This gives the protein CASMGGGFGGYTF.

V usage is TRBV6-1 and J usage is TRBJ1-2, with no clear D. The V end was cut by 0 bases, the J end by 6 bases, with 11 bases between. The CDR3 runs to 14 residues. Germline loops: CDR1 MNHNS, CDR2 SASEGT. CDR3 in DNA: TGTGCCAGCAGTGAAGCACCTACCCTCAATGGCTACACCTTC. Residues: CASSEAPTLNGYTF.

The chain combines TRBV27 with TRBJ2-2, with D maybe TRBD2 (6 bases). Germline CDR1 and CDR2: MNHEY and SMNVEV (reference sequence). The CDR3 is 16 residues long. V dropped 7 bases and J dropped 0 bases, with 15 bases sitting between them. Here the CDR3 DNA reads TGTGCCAGCACGAGACGGGGGACGGCGAACACCGGGGAGCTGTTTTTT. This sequence encodes CASTRRGTANTGELFF.

The rearrangement joins TRBV6-1 to TRBJ2-4; D is possibly TRBD1 (5 bases). Trimming removed 6 bases at V and 3 bases at J, with 12 bases between. Germline V lookup: CDR1 MNHNS, CDR2 SASEGT. This CDR3 has 14 amino acids. CDR3 DNA sequence: TGTGCCAGCAGCCCTGACAGACTCAAAAACATTCAGTACTTC. This gives the protein CASSPDRLKNIQYF.

The J gene is TRBJ2-4, the V gene TRBV6-6, with D uncertain. This CDR3 has 15 residues. Per the germline V gene, CDR1 is MNHNY and CDR2 is SVGAGI (reference sequence). The V gene lost 2 bases and the J gene lost 0 bases, with 8 bases spanning the gap. The CDR3 spells CASSYGGRAKNIQYF. The CDR3 DNA sequence: TGTGCCAGCAGTTACGGTGGGCGAGCCAAAAACATTCAGTACTTC.

The genes are TRBV18 and TRBJ1-5; 9 bases map to TRBD1. The CDR3 is 15 residues long. Per the germline V gene, CDR1 is KGHSH and CDR2 is LQKENI. Germline trimming cut 5 bases from V and 6 bases from J; bases unmatched to any gene: 8. DNA of the CDR3: TGTGCCAGCTCAGTGGGACAGGGCAGTTTTCAGCCCCAGCATTTT. This encodes CASSVGQGSFQPQHF.

In this sample, this clone turned up once. The V gene is TRBV7-9, the J gene TRBJ2-5; TRBD2 aligns across 7 bases. Germline V gene sequence: CDR1 SEHNR, CDR2 FQNEAQ (reference sequence). The CDR3 is made up of 16 amino acids. The trim removed 4 bases at V and 2 bases at J, leaving 10 bases unmatched. CDR3 in amino acids: CASSSLWGGLQETQYF. The DNA for the CDR3 is TGTGCCAGCAGCTCCCTCTGGGGGGGGTTGCAAGAGACCCAGTACTTC.